This T cell receptor (beta chain) was retrieved from a study of blood T cell repertoires in COVID-19. Overall study context: T cells, B-cell-depleted T cells, or PBMCs supplied cDNA or gDNA.

Sequenced by immunoSEQ multiplex PCR; TCRdb stores in-frame clones only, minus some. The sample holds about 70,000 clones, more than 90% seen once. The junction had 9 bases not matched to a gene; V was cut back by 4 bases and J by 2 bases. The germline V gene encodes CDR1 SGDLS and CDR2 YYNGEE. This CDR3 has 15 residues. This clonotype originated in a human donor in a cohort sampled during active COVID-19. J is TRBJ2-7 and V is TRBV9; 7 bases map to TRBD1. Sequenced sample: peripheral blood. In nucleotides, the CDR3 is TGTGCCAGCAGCCCTAGACAGGGATTGGCCTACGAGCAGTACTTC. Amino acids: CASSPRQGLAYEQYF.